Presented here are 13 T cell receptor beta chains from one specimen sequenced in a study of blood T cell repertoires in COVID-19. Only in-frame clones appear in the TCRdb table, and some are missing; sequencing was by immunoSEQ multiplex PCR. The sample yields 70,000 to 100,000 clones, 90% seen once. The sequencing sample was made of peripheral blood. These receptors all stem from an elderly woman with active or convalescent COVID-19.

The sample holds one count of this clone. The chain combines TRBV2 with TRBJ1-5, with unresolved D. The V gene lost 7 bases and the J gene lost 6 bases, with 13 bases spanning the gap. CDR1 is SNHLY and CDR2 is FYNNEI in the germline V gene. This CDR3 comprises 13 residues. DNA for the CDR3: TGTGCCAGCAAAAACATACTAAGTCAGCCCCAGCATTTT. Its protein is CASKNILSQPQHF. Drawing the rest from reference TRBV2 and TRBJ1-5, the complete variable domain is EPEVTQTPSHQVTQMGQEVILRCVPISNHLYFYWYRQILGQKVEFLVSFYNNEISEKSEIFDDQFSVERPDGSNFTLKIRSTKLEDSAMYFCASKNILSQPQHFGDGTRLSIL.

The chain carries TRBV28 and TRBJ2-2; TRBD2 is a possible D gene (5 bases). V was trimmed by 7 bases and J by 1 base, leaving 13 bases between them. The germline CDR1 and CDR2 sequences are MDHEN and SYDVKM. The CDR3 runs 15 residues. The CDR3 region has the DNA TGTGCCAGCACCGTGGGCGGGCTGAACACCGGGGAGCTGTTTTTT. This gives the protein CASTVGGLNTGELFF. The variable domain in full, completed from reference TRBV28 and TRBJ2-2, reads DVKVTQSSRYLVKRTGEKVFLECVQDMDHENMFWYRQDPGLGLRLIYFSYDVKMKEKGDIPEGYSVSREKKERFSLILESASTNQTSMYLCASTVGGLNTGELFFGEGSRLTVL.

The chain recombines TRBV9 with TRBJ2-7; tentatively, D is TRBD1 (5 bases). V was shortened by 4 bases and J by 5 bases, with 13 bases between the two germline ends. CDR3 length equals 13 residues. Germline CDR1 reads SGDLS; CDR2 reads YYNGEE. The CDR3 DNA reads TGTGCCAGCAGCCCTTATAGGGGCAACGAGCAGTACTTC. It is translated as CASSPYRGNEQYF. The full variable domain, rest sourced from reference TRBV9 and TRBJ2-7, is DSGVTQTPKHLITATGQRVTLRCSPRSGDLSVYWYQQSLDQGLQFLIQYYNGEERAKGNILERFSAQQFPDLHSELNLSSLELGDSALYFCASSPYRGNEQYFGPGTRLTVT.

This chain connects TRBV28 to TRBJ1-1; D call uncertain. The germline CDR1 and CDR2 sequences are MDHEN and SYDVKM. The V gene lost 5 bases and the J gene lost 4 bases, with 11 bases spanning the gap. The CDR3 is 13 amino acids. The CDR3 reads CASSRDQITEAFF. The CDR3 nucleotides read TGTGCCAGCAGTCGTGATCAGATCACTGAAGCTTTCTTT.

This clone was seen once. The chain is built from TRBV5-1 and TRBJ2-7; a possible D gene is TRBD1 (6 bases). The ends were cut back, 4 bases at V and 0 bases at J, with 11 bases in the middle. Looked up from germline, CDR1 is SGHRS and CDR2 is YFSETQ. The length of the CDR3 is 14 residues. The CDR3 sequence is CASSVDRTSYEQYF. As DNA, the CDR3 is TGCGCCAGCAGCGTCGACAGGACCTCCTACGAGCAGTACTTC.

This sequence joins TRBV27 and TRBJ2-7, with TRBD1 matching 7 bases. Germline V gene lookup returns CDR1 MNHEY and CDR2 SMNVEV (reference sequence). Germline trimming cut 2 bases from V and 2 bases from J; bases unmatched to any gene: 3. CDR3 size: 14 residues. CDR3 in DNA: TGTGCCAGCAGTTTAGGGACAGAAACCTACGAGCAGTACTTC. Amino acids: CASSLGTETYEQYF.

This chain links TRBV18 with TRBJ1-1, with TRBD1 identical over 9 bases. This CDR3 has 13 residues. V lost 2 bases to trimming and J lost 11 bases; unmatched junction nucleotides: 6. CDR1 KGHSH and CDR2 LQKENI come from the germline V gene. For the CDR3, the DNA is TGTGCCAGCTCACCAGGGACAGGGTTTCTGGCTTTCTTT. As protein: CASSPGTGFLAFF.

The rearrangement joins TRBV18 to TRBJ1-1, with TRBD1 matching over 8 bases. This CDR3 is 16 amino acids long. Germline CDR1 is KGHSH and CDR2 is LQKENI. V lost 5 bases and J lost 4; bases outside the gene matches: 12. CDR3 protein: CASSFYGQGGITEAFF. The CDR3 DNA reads TGTGCCAGCTCATTTTATGGACAGGGTGGGATCACTGAAGCTTTCTTT.

The CDR3 sequence: CASSKEQGAATQYF. CDR3 nucleotide sequence: TGTGCCAGCAGTAAAGAACAGGGGGCCGCGACCCAGTACTTC. The chain couples TRBV2 to TRBJ2-5; 9 nucleotides match TRBD1. Germline CDR1 and CDR2: SNHLY and FYNNEI. This CDR3 has 14 amino acids. J gave up 7 bases and V 5 bases, and 8 bases lay outside the gene matches.

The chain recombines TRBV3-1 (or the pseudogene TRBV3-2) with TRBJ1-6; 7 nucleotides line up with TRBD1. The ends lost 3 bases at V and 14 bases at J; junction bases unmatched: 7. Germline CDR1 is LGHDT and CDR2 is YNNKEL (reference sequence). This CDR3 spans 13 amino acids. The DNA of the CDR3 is TGTGCCAGCAGCCAGGGACAGATAGGGGCCCTCCACTTT. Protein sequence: CASSQGQIGALHF.

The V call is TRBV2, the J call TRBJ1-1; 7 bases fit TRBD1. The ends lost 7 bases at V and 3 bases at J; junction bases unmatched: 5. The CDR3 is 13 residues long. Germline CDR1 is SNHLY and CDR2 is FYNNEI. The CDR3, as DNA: TGTGCCAGCAATAAGGGACAGTACACTGAAGCTTTCTTT. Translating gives CASNKGQYTEAFF.

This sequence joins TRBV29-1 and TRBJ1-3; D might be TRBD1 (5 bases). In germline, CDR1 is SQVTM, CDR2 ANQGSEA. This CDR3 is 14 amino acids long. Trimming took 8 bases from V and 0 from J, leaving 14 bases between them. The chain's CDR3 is CSTKGHRSGNTIYF. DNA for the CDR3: TGCAGCACCAAAGGACACCGCTCTGGAAACACCATATATTTT.

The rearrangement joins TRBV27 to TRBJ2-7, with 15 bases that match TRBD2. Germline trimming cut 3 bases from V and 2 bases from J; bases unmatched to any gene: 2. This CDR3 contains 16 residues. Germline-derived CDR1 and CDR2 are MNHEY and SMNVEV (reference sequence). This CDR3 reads CASSFRTSGRAYEQYF. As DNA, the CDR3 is TGTGCCAGCAGTTTCCGGACTAGCGGGAGGGCCTACGAGCAGTACTTC.